These T cell receptor beta chains were read from a single sample in a study of T cells in Graves' hyperthyroidism and ophthalmopathy. Via MiXCR, TCRdb re-called the multiplex PCR reads, giving one row per CDR3 protein. The top ten clones hold roughly 31% of a sample with nearly 750,000 distinct CDR3 sequences, 35% of them seen once. Source material: blood. These receptor sequences come from a woman aged 40 to 50 with Graves' hyperthyroidism. The CDR3 runs from the conserved cysteine through the conserved F or W. D genes are given only for firm matches. The size of a clone is reported for some rows only, either as once, few or many, or as a class for expanded clones.

V gene,D gene,clone size,J gene,CDR3 length,CDR3 DNA,CDR3 protein
TRBV7-9,TRBD1,many,TRBJ2-7,15,TGTGCCAGCAGCTCGCCGGGACAGGCGACCTACGAGCAGTACTTC,CASSSPGQATYEQYF
TRBV12-3/TRBV12-4,.,.,TRBJ1-2,15,TGTGCCAGCAGCCGCTGGGGCGCGGCTAACTATGGCTACACCTTC,CASSRWGAANYGYTF
TRBV20-1,.,many,TRBJ2-7,13,TGCAGTGCTTTGGCCGGGGTAGGAGGCGAGCAGTACTTC,CSALAGVGGEQYF
TRBV5-8,TRBD1,many,TRBJ1-2,14,TGTGCCACCAATAATCGACAGGGCTACTATGGCTACACCTTC,CATNNRQGYYGYTF
TRBV15,.,few,TRBJ2-7,15,TGTGCCACCAGCAGAGATCTAGAGGGTTACTACGAGCAGTACTTC,CATSRDLEGYYEQYF
TRBV15,TRBD1,.,TRBJ1-2,14,TGTGCCACCAGCAGACGGGACAGGGGGCCAAGCTACACCTTC,CATSRRDRGPSYTF
TRBV4-1,.,many,TRBJ1-4,12,TGCGCCAGCAGCCGGGAAGGGGAAAAACTGTTTTTT,CASSREGEKLFF
TRBV15,TRBD1,.,TRBJ2-4,15,TGTGCCACCAGCAGAGTTGAGAGGGGACAGAACATTCAGTACTTC,CATSRVERGQNIQYF
TRBV20-1,.,.,TRBJ2-3,14,TGCAGTGCTCTTCACGCAGGCAGCACAGATACGCAGTATTTT,CSALHAGSTDTQYF
TRBV15,TRBD1,many,TRBJ1-3,14,TGTGCCACCAGCAGTGGACAGGGCCGAGACACCATATATTTT,CATSSGQGRDTIYF
TRBV11-3,.,few,TRBJ1-2,16,TGTGCCAGCAGCTTAGGGGTCGCGTTGGGAGTATATGGCTACACCTTC,CASSLGVALGVYGYTF
TRBV4-3,.,few,TRBJ1-2,13,TGCGCCAGCAGCCCCGACAGGTATCGTGGCTACACCTTC,CASSPDRYRGYTF
TRBV14,.,many,TRBJ1-1,15,TGTGCCAGCAGCCAATTCGGAAAGCTGAACACTGAAGCTTTCTTT,CASSQFGKLNTEAFF
TRBV29-1,TRBD1,many,TRBJ1-3,16,TGCAGCGTTAGAACATCCAGGGGGGAATCTGGAAACACCATATATTTT,CSVRTSRGESGNTIYF
TRBV10-3,TRBD1,many,TRBJ1-5,14,TGTGCCATCAGAGCCGGGACAGAGGATCAGCCCCAGCATTTT,CAIRAGTEDQPQHF
TRBV6-2/TRBV6-3,.,few,TRBJ1-4,15,TGTGCCAGCAGTTACTCGGAAGGGACTAATGAAAAACTGTTTTTT,CASSYSEGTNEKLFF
TRBV6-5,.,.,TRBJ1-4,16,TGTGCCAGCAGTCCCAGGGCCCGAGGGGTTTGGGAAAAACTGTTTTTT,CASSPRARGVWEKLFF
TRBV3-1,TRBD2,.,TRBJ2-5,17,TGTGCCAGCAGCCAATTAAGACTAGCGGGGGAACAAGAGACCCAGTACTTC,CASSQLRLAGEQETQYF
TRBV7-3,TRBD1,.,TRBJ1-4,20,TGCGCCAGCAGCCCCCTCCCCACGACAGGGCTCAGTCCAACTAATGAAAAACTGTTTTTT,CASSPLPTTGLSPTNEKLFF
TRBV19,.,few,TRBJ1-1,15,TGTGCCAGTAGTGTAGACAGACCCAAGAACACTGAAGCTTTCTTT,CASSVDRPKNTEAFF
TRBV20-1,TRBD2,many,TRBJ2-7,13,TGCAGTGCTAAACCGGGGGGGACCTACGAGCAGTACTTC,CSAKPGGTYEQYF
TRBV24-1,TRBD1,many,TRBJ1-1,14,TGTGCCACCCGGATGACAGGGGAGAACACTGAAGCTTTCTTT,CATRMTGENTEAFF
TRBV5-8,.,many,TRBJ1-2,12,TGTGCCAGCAGCTTGGACAGCGGTGGCTACACCTTC,CASSLDSGGYTF
TRBV7-9,.,few,TRBJ1-2,13,TGTGCCAGCAGTTTACGAGGGCCGGACGGCTACACCTTC,CASSLRGPDGYTF
TRBV20-1,.,few,TRBJ2-7,14,TGCAGTACCACCCCCGGGAGTAATATCTACGAGCAGTACTTC,CSTTPGSNIYEQYF
TRBV27,.,few,TRBJ1-1,13,TGTGCCAGCACCCATGCAGGTAATACTGAAGCTTTCTTT,CASTHAGNTEAFF
TRBV11-3,.,many,TRBJ2-7,13,TGTGCCAGTGAATCGTGGAGGTCCTACGAGCAGTACTTC,CASESWRSYEQYF
TRBV6-5,.,few,TRBJ1-2,16,TGTGCCAGCAGTTATTCCGGGGGCGTGGGGAACTATGGCTACACCTTC,CASSYSGGVGNYGYTF
TRBV2,.,.,TRBJ1-2,10,TGTGCCAGCGACGGGGGGATTTACACCTTC,CASDGGIYTF
TRBV6-1,.,few,TRBJ1-2,13,TGTGCCAGCAAGAGGCGCGCAGGCTATGGCTACACCTTC,CASKRRAGYGYTF
TRBV5-1,.,.,TRBJ2-2,13,TGTGCCAGCAGTTCTCCGCGGACCGGGGAGCTGTTTTTT,CASSSPRTGELFF
TRBV6-6,.,many,TRBJ1-5,16,TGTGCCAGCAGTTACTCGTTAGGGTTGAGCAATCAGCCCCAGCATTTT,CASSYSLGLSNQPQHF
TRBV6-5,.,many,TRBJ2-2,16,TGTGCCAGCAGTTACTCGGTAACCCTGGGCACCGGGGAGCTGTTTTTT,CASSYSVTLGTGELFF
TRBV7-2,TRBD2,many,TRBJ2-7,15,TGTGCCAGCAGACCCGGGACTAGCGGGAGCTACGAGCAGTACTTC,CASRPGTSGSYEQYF
TRBV20-1,TRBD1,few,TRBJ2-2,15,TGCAGTGCTCTCGGACAGGGATGGAACACCGGGGAGCTGTTTTTT,CSALGQGWNTGELFF
TRBV19,.,many,TRBJ1-2,14,TGTGCCAGTAGTATCGGGGGGTTTGTCTATGGCTACACCTTC,CASSIGGFVYGYTF
TRBV11-2,TRBD2,.,TRBJ2-7,15,TGCGCCAGCAGCCATCCACTAGCGGGGTCCTACGAGCAGTACTTC,CASSHPLAGSYEQYF
TRBV7-9,.,few,TRBJ1-2,13,TGTGCCAGCAGCTACCGGGACACAAATGGCTACACCTTC,CASSYRDTNGYTF
TRBV12-3/TRBV12-4,.,few,TRBJ1-3,17,TGTGCCAGCAGTACCTGGGTCGGCAGGGATGGAGGAAACACCATATATTTT,CASSTWVGRDGGNTIYF
TRBV14,TRBD1,.,TRBJ1-2,13,TGTGCCAGTAACAGGGGCGAGGGGGATGGCTACACCTTC,CASNRGEGDGYTF
TRBV29-1,TRBD1,many,TRBJ1-2,13,TGCAGCGTTGGTCTAACAGGGGACTATGGCTACACCTTC,CSVGLTGDYGYTF
TRBV7-9,TRBD2,.,TRBJ2-6,17,TGTGCCAGCAGCTTAACTAGCGGGGGGGGTGGGGCCAACGTCCTGACTTTC,CASSLTSGGGGANVLTF
TRBV27,.,.,TRBJ1-1,14,TGTGCCAGCACCTCAAAAGGGGGGGTCACTGAAGCTTTCTTT,CASTSKGGVTEAFF
TRBV12-3/TRBV12-4,TRBD2,.,TRBJ2-1,15,TGTGCCAGCAGGGGAGCGGGAGGATCCTACAATGAGCAGTTCTTC,CASRGAGGSYNEQFF
TRBV10-2,.,once,TRBJ1-1,14,TGCGCCAGCAGCCGCCCTCACATTTCCGATGAAGCTTTCTTT,CASSRPHISDEAFF
TRBV12-3/TRBV12-4,.,.,TRBJ2-2,15,TGTGCCAGCAGTTTTTTCCAGTCGAACACCGGGGAGCTGTTTTTT,CASSFFQSNTGELFF
TRBV5-1,TRBD1,.,TRBJ1-6,15,TGCGCCAGCAGCGAACAGGGGGCTTATAATTCACCCCTCCACTTT,CASSEQGAYNSPLHF
TRBV7-2,.,many,TRBJ2-7,14,TGTGCCAGCAGCCACATGGACGTCACCTACGAGCAGTACTTC,CASSHMDVTYEQYF
TRBV7-9,.,.,TRBJ1-5,15,TGTGCCAGCAGCTTCGGGTCTCCTAGCAATCAGCCCCAGCATTTT,CASSFGSPSNQPQHF
TRBV12-5,.,.,TRBJ2-5,11,TGTGCTAGTGGTCCTCTAGAGACCCAGTACTTC,CASGPLETQYF
TRBV29-1,.,few,TRBJ1-1,12,TGCAGCGTTGAACGGTCCGGCACTGAAGCTTTCTTT,CSVERSGTEAFF